This T cell receptor beta chain appears in the sequencing data of a study of neurological immune-mediated disorders. This clonotype was detected many times. The ends lost 4 bases at V and 4 bases at J; junction bases unmatched: 6. The CDR3 consists of 14 residues. Germline loops: CDR1 MNHEY, CDR2 SVGAGI. The cDNA came from 5'RACE, which used 10-nucleotide random UMIs. Per sequencing run, 15-18 subjects together gave over 170 million TCR-beta sequences. A single record per CDR3 protein comes from TCRdb applying MiXCR to the 5' RACE reads. The data contain 80,000 to 85,000 distinct CDR3 sequences, around 2.6% of them singletons.

The specimen was PBMCs. The V gene is TRBV6-5, the J gene TRBJ2-7; 8 bases line up with TRBD1. The TCR comes from a woman aged 25 to 45 with multiple sclerosis. The CDR3, as DNA: TGTGCCAGCAGTTCGCGGACAGGGAGGTACGAGCAGTACTTC. Translation gives CASSSRTGRYEQYF.